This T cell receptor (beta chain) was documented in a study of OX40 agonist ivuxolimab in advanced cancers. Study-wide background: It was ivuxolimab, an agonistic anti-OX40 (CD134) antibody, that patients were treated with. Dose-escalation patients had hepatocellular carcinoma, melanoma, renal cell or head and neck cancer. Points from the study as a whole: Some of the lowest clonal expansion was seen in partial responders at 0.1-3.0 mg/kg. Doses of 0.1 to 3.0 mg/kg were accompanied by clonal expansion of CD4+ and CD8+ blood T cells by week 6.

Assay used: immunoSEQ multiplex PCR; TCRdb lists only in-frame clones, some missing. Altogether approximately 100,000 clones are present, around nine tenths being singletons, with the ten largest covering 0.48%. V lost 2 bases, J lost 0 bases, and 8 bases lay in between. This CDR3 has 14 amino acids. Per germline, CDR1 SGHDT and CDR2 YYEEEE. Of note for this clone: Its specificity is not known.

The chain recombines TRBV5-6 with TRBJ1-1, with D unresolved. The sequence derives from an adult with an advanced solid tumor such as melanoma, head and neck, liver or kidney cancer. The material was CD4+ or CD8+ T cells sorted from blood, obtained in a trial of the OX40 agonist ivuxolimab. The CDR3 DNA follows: TGTGCCAGCAGCTTTTTTAGCCTGAACACTGAAGCTTTCTTT. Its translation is CASSFFSLNTEAFF.